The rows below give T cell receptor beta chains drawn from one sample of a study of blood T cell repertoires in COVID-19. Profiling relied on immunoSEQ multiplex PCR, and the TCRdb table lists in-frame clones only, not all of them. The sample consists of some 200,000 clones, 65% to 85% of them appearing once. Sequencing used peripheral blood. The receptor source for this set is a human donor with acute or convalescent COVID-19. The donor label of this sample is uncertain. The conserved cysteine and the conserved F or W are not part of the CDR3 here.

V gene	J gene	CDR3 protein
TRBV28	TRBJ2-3	ASKSEPTGADTQY
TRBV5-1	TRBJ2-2	ASSSGTGGNTGELF
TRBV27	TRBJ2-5	ASSLSSLRETQY
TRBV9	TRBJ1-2	ASSLPSGGSEGYT
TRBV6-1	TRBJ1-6	ASSESTGGISYNSPLH
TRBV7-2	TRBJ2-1	ASSIYSSYNEQF
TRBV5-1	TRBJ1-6	ASSLGEGLQNSPLH
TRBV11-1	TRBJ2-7	ASSFSTAPNEQY
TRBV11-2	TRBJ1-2	ASSLDLGQGIQLGYGYT
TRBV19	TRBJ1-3	ASSRRGPQDTIY
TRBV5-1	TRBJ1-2	ASSVVQGANYGYT
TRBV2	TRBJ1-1	ASGRDRGKAF
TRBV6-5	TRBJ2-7	ASSSSLSEQY
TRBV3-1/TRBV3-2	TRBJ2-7	ASSQDIDRGHEQY
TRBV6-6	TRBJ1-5	ASSYQAPQWDQPQH
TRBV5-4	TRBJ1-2	ASSRSSGVSIRGNYGYT
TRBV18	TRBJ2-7	ASSRGTGDEQY
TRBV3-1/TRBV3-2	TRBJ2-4	ASSQSGQGGNIQY
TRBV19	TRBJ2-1	ASSGDQGDSYNEQF
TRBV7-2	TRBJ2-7	ASSPGQGMTYEQY
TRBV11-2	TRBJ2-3	ASSLDGTSLHTQY
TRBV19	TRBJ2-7	ASSEGTSNYEQY
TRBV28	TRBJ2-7	ASSLTGAGVEQY
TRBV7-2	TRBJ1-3	ASSLGTGRQGTIY
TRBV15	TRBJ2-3	ATSRWATDTQY
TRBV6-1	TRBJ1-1	ASSETGIGTEAF
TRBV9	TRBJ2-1	ASSVVWRTDEQF
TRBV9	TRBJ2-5	ASSVGTGRETQY
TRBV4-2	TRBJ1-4	ASSQSSRVNNEKLF
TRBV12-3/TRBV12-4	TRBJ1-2	ASNEGGRIGYT
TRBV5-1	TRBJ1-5	ASSLEGVSNQPQH
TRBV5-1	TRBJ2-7	ASTPVGGATYEQY
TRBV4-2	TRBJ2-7	ASSQDRLAGSYEQY
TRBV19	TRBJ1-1	ASIVGALGNTEAF
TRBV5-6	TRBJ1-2	ASSLPGGYGYT
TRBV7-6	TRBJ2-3	ASSRSTSGSTDTQY
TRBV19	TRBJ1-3	ASSIDLSGNTIY
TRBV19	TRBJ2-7	ASSMLAGGYYEQY
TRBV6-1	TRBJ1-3	ASSESEQGIGNTIY
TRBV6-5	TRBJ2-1	ASRPTSVSEQF
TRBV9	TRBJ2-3	ASSPGGVSTDTQY
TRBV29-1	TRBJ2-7	SVQGNSYEQY
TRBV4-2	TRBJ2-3	ASSLQGADTQY
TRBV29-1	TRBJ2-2	SGRQGNTGELF
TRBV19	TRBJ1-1	ASSPRNTEAF
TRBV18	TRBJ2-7	ASSPGGAISYEQY
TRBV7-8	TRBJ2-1	ASSPGTRALGEQF
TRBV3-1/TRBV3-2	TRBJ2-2	ASSQGGQNTGELF
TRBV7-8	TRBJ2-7	ASSSSGLAFYEQY
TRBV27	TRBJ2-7	ACRRLEAYEQY
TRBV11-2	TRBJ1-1	ASSPSWTGWGTEAF
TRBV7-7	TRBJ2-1	ASSLSSGGNNEQF
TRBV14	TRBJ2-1	ASSLAGTSGRGEQF
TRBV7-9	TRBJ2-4	ATSGGAKAKNIQY
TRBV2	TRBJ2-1	ASSESPRNEQF
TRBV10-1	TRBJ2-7	ASSEQVSYEQY
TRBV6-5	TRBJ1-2	ASSLGGQGFLGYT
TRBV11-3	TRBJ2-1	ASSVSGSGNNEQF
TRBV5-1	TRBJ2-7	ASSLADGQGVYEQY
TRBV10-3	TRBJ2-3	AISDRGGDTQY